This passage covers 30 T cell receptor beta chains from one sample sequenced in a study of vaccination and CD4 T cells after COVID-19. Documented treatment: roughly ten-day PBMC culture with coronavirus spike peptide pools or control peptides (ViraFEST assay). These receptors have no known antigen. Sequencing of cultured CD4+ T cell DNA used the Oncomine TCR Beta short-read assay. TCRdb passed the PCR reads through MiXCR, listing each CDR3 protein once. The sample shows about 15,000 distinct CDR3 sequences, about four fifths of them seen only once. The source was CD4+ T cells from blood, cultured in vitro, collected after SARS-CoV-2 vaccination. These receptors were collected from a human donor who received a COVID-19 vaccine.

The V call is TRBV2, the J call TRBJ1-1; D is uncertain. Germline V lookup: CDR1 SNHLY, CDR2 FYNNEI. Trimming shortened V by 7 bases and J by 4 bases, and 13 bases separated the two germline ends. CDR3 length: 13 amino acids. The CDR3 DNA follows: TGTGCCAGCACTAGCAGTTGGGGCACTGAAGCTTTCTTT. Protein product: CASTSSWGTEAFF.

This rearrangement joins TRBV6-4 to TRBJ2-3; 12 nucleotides match TRBD1. After removal of 6 bases from V and 4 bases from J, the junction contained 17 bases not matched to a gene. Germline V CDR1 and CDR2: MRHNA, SNTAGT. The CDR3 runs to 19 residues. CDR3: CASREGQGAISVVADTQYF. CDR3 DNA sequence: TGTGCCAGCAGGGAGGGACAGGGGGCTATCAGCGTGGTTGCAGATACGCAGTATTTT.

The rearrangement links TRBV6-1 to TRBJ2-2, with D perhaps TRBD1 (6 bases). With 2 bases removed from V and 3 bases from J, the gap between germline ends came to 10 bases. Germline values: CDR1 MNHNS, CDR2 SASEGT. The CDR3 loop spans 15 amino acids. This chain's CDR3 is CASSETGLDTGELFF. The CDR3 nucleotides are TGTGCCAGCAGTGAAACAGGGTTGGACACCGGGGAGCTGTTTTTT.

V is TRBV19 and J is TRBJ2-7; 10 nucleotides agree with TRBD1. V trimming: 10 bases; J trimming: 3 bases; junction bases outside the gene matches: 3. Germline-derived CDR1 and CDR2 are LNHDA and SQIVND (reference sequence). The CDR3 covers 12 residues. CDR3 nucleotide sequence: TGTGCCACGCGGACAGGGGGCTACGAGCAGTACTTC. This translates into CATRTGGYEQYF.

The genes are TRBV6-5 and TRBJ1-2; 7 bases agree with TRBD1. Germline values: CDR1 MNHEY, CDR2 SVGAGI. CDR3 size: 18 residues. The V gene end was trimmed by 0 bases and the J gene end by 5 bases; junction bases not matched to a gene: 15. The CDR3 sequence is CASSYSTYYRGRHYGYTF. CDR3 coding DNA: TGTGCCAGCAGTTACTCAACCTACTACAGGGGCCGACATTATGGCTACACCTTC.

The chain uses TRBV20-1 and TRBJ1-4; 7 nucleotides line up with TRBD1. The J segment lost 6 bases and the V segment lost 0 bases, leaving 10 bases of the junction unmatched. In germline, CDR1 is DFQATT, CDR2 SNEGSKA (reference sequence). There are 16 residues in the CDR3. The CDR3 sequence is CSARDFHRGIDEKLFF. CDR3 nucleotide sequence: TGCAGTGCTAGAGATTTTCACAGGGGAATTGATGAAAAACTGTTTTTT.

The rearrangement uses TRBV6-1 and TRBJ1-5, with a tentative D call TRBD1 (6 bases). V was shortened by 4 bases and J by 0 bases, with 16 bases between the two germline ends. This CDR3 has 17 amino acids. The germline gives CDR1 MNHNS, CDR2 SASEGT. CDR3 DNA: TGTGCCAGCAGTGCCGCCAGGGGATCGAATAGCAATCAGCCCCAGCATTTT. Residues: CASSAARGSNSNQPQHF.

This chain uses TRBV6-5 with TRBJ2-1, with a tentative D call TRBD2 (6 bases). Trimming cost V 2 bases and J 1 base, with 12 bases left between them. Germline values: CDR1 MNHEY, CDR2 SVGAGI. The CDR3 consists of 16 residues. Here the CDR3 DNA reads TGTGCCAGCAGTTACCCGGGACTGACTTCCTACAATGAGCAGTTCTTC. This codes for CASSYPGLTSYNEQFF.

V is TRBV30 and J is TRBJ2-2, with D perhaps matching TRBD2 (7 bases). V lost 4 bases, J lost 3 bases, and 9 bases lay in between. Per germline, CDR1 GTSNPN and CDR2 SVGIG (reference sequence). This CDR3 is built from 13 residues. The CDR3 DNA reads as TGTGCCTGGAAGGGGGGGGACACCGGGGAGCTGTTTTTT. It translates to CAWKGGDTGELFF.

This chain links TRBV21-1 with TRBJ1-2; the table's D gene call, TRBD1, was not cross checked with the DNA. TRBV21-1 is designated a pseudogene. The length of the CDR3 is 18 residues. The CDR3 DNA sequence: TGTGCCAGCAGCAAAGGGGGACAGGGACGCCCCCCCTATTATGGCTACACCTTC. Protein product: CASSKGGQGRPPYYGYTF.

The CDR3 DNA reads as TGTGCCAGCAGCAACCGGGACACTTATAATTCACCCCTCCACTTT. It specifies CASSNRDTYNSPLHF. This chain joins TRBV7-8 and TRBJ1-6, with a weak D call TRBD1 (6 bases). CDR1 SGHVS and CDR2 FQNEAQ come from the germline V gene. The CDR3 covers 15 residues. V lost 5 bases and J lost 4, with 12 bases in between.

Only one count was recorded for this clonotype. This rearrangement joins TRBV11-3 to TRBJ1-1; 7 bases fit TRBD1. Germline values: CDR1 SGHNT, CDR2 YENEEA. The CDR3 has 13 residues. The V gene end was trimmed by 6 bases and the J gene end by 4 bases; junction bases not matched to a gene: 5. The CDR3 sequence: CASRETGFTEAFF. In DNA, the CDR3 is TGTGCCAGCAGGGAGACAGGGTTCACTGAAGCTTTCTTT.

In DNA, the CDR3 is TGTGCCAGCAGCGTAGCAAAGCAGGGTCTCGGCTACACCTTC. Translated, it gives CASSVAKQGLGYTF. The chain uses TRBV9 and TRBJ1-2; perhaps TRBD1 as D (5 bases). The ends were cut back, 0 bases at V and 8 bases at J, with 14 bases in the middle. CDR3 length: 14 amino acids. The V gene's germline CDR1 is SGDLS and CDR2 YYNGEE.

V and J are TRBV7-2 and TRBJ1-2; TRBD1 agrees at 8 bases. The V and J ends lost 7 bases and 4 bases, in that order; junction bases with no gene match: 11. This CDR3 has 15 amino acids. In germline, CDR1 is SGHTA, CDR2 FQGNSA. In DNA form, the CDR3 reads TGTGCCAGCACCCGGACCGGACAGGGAATCTATGGCTACACCTTC. Amino acids: CASTRTGQGIYGYTF.

This chain links TRBV12-3 or TRBV12-4 with TRBJ2-7, with D possibly being TRBD1 or TRBD2 (5 bases each). This CDR3 contains 15 residues. Trimming stripped 6 bases from V and 7 bases from J, with 22 bases between. CDR3 in DNA: TGTGCCAGCAGCCCGGGACCTGGGAAGAGGAAGGAGCAGTACTTC. Its protein is CASSPGPGKRKEQYF.

As for this clonotype: A junction end diverges from the germline sequence, so it may reflect a read error. V and J are TRBV5-4 and TRBJ1-2; D is unclear. This CDR3 spans 14 amino acids. Per the germline V gene, CDR1 is SGHNT and CDR2 is YYREEE (reference sequence). Written as DNA, the CDR3 is TGTGCCAGCAGCGCTAACACACCTAGATATGGCTGCACCTTC. This gives the protein CASSANTPRYGCTF.

This clonotype was counted a single time. The rearrangement links TRBV20-1 to TRBJ2-5; TRBD2 matches 12 bases. There are 15 residues in the CDR3. With V trimmed by 1 base and J by 4 bases, 4 bases remained unmatched. Germline values: CDR1 DFQATT, CDR2 SNEGSKA (reference sequence). The DNA of the CDR3 is TGCAGTGCTAGAGGGACTAGCGGGGTCGGAGAGACCCAGTACTTC. Amino acids: CSARGTSGVGETQYF.

The rearrangement uses TRBV24-1 and TRBJ2-3; the D call may be TRBD1 or TRBD2 (5 bases each). The CDR3 spans 17 residues. V shed 0 bases and J shed 1 base, with 13 bases lying between them. Germline lookup yields CDR1 KGHDR and CDR2 SFDVKD. CDR3 residues: CATSDLKSQGRTDTQYF. CDR3 nucleotides: TGTGCCACCAGTGATTTGAAATCCCAGGGACGCACAGATACGCAGTATTTT.

This rearrangement joins TRBV6-1 to TRBJ1-1; a weak D match, TRBD1 (6 bases). The germline V gene encodes CDR1 MNHNS and CDR2 SASEGT. CDR3 length equals 14 residues. Between the trimmed V and J ends, which lost 5 bases and 4 bases, there was a span of 14 bases. The CDR3 loop reads CASSNDRMGTEAFF. The CDR3 bases are TGTGCCAGCAGTAACGACAGGATGGGCACTGAAGCTTTCTTT.

In this sample, this clonotype turned up a few times. V gene TRBV20-1 combines with J gene TRBJ1-5; TRBD1 is a possible D gene (6 bases). Germline CDR1 is DFQATT and CDR2 is SNEGSKA (reference sequence). The V end lost 0 bases, the J end lost 0 bases, and 12 bases lay between the germline ends. CDR3 length equals 16 residues. CDR3 bases: TGCAGTGCTAGAGACGACAGGTTGTATAGCAATCAGCCCCAGCATTTT. It codes for CSARDDRLYSNQPQHF.

The V and J genes are TRBV7-8 and TRBJ1-5; D gene uncertain. With 5 bases removed from V and 4 bases from J, the gap between germline ends came to 21 bases. CDR3 length: 17 amino acids. Germline V gene lookup returns CDR1 SGHVS and CDR2 FQNEAQ. CDR3 DNA sequence: TGTGCCAGCAGCCCTCATTTCCGGACGGGGTCGAATCAGCCCCAGCATTTT. As protein: CASSPHFRTGSNQPQHF.

This clonotype showed up just a few times. V is TRBV6-4 and J is TRBJ2-3; the match to TRBD1 covers 8 bases. CDR1 and CDR2 from the germline V gene are MRHNA and SNTAGT. CDR3 length: 15 amino acids. J gave up 3 bases and V 3 bases, and 5 bases lay outside the gene matches. CDR3 loop: CASSETGGKTDTQYF. The CDR3 bases are TGTGCCAGCAGTGAAACAGGGGGAAAAACAGATACGCAGTATTTT.

This clonotype was seen a few times. The J gene is TRBJ1-5, the V gene TRBV7-2, with D possibly matching TRBD1 (5 bases). Per germline, CDR1 SGHTA and CDR2 FQGNSA. Trimming pared 1 base from V and 2 bases from J, leaving 12 bases between. The CDR3 runs 16 residues. This CDR3 is CASSLVVGEGNQPQHF. CDR3 nucleotides: TGTGCCAGCAGCTTAGTAGTGGGGGAAGGCAATCAGCCCCAGCATTTT.

V is TRBV7-9 and J is TRBJ2-3, with unresolved D. Germline CDR1 and CDR2: SEHNR and FQNEAQ (reference sequence). This CDR3 has 13 residues. V lost 0 bases and J 6 bases, leaving 7 bases between the germline ends. The CDR3 spells CASSLAVLDTQYF. Written as DNA, the CDR3 is TGTGCCAGCAGCTTAGCCGTGCTCGATACGCAGTATTTT.

By frequency in the sample, this clonotype is medium-sized. J is TRBJ1-6 and V is TRBV12-3 or TRBV12-4; 9 bases are shared with TRBD1. V shed 5 bases and J 0 bases; nucleotides not matched to a gene: 8. The CDR3 contains 18 residues. CDR3 residues: CASSRTGVGSSYNSPLHF. As DNA, the CDR3 is TGTGCCAGCAGTCGGACAGGGGTAGGAAGCTCCTATAATTCACCCCTCCACTTT.

V usage is TRBV18 and J usage is TRBJ1-2; the D gene is possibly TRBD1 (5 bases). This CDR3 is built from 16 residues. Trimming shortened V by 4 bases and J by 6 bases, and 21 bases separated the two germline ends. Germline assignment: CDR1 KGHSH and CDR2 LQKENI. The CDR3 coding sequence is TGTGCCAGCTCACAACTTGTGGGGCCCCTCCTTCATGGCTACACCTTC. This sequence encodes CASSQLVGPLLHGYTF.

This clonotype was observed a single time. CDR3 sequence (DNA): TGTGCCAGCAGCTTAGAGGGGGCTCCGTGGCAGTTCTTC. This encodes CASSLEGAPWQFF. The chain joins TRBV7-2 to TRBJ2-1, with 7 bases identical to TRBD1. V lost 1 base and J lost 12; bases outside the gene matches: 6. The CDR3 sequence is 13 residues long. CDR1 is SGHTA and CDR2 is FQGNSA in the germline V gene.

The chain joins TRBV6-1 to TRBJ2-7, with 7 bases that match TRBD1. V shed 5 bases and J 1 base; nucleotides not matched to a gene: 5. In germline, CDR1 is MNHNS, CDR2 SASEGT. The length of the CDR3 is 14 residues. Written as DNA, the CDR3 is TGTGCCAGCAGTCCGACAGGGAATTCCTACGAGCAGTACTTC. Encoded protein: CASSPTGNSYEQYF.

The rearrangement joins TRBV12-3 or TRBV12-4 to TRBJ2-5; TRBD1 agrees at 9 bases. The CDR3 is 13 residues long. V was pared by 6 bases and J by 4 bases, with 3 bases of the junction left unmatched. The CDR3, as DNA: TGTGCCAGCAGCGACAGGGGGAGAGAGACCCAGTACTTC. Its protein product is CASSDRGRETQYF.

This clonotype occurred once. The V call is TRBV2, the J call TRBJ1-3; possibly TRBD1 for D (6 bases). Trimming took off 7 bases at V and 0 bases at J, with 13 bases between the two ends. CDR1 SNHLY and CDR2 FYNNEI come from the germline V gene. CDR3 length: 15 residues. This CDR3 reads CASTPDSYSGNTIYF. The CDR3 DNA sequence: TGTGCCAGCACTCCGGACAGTTACTCTGGAAACACCATATATTTT.